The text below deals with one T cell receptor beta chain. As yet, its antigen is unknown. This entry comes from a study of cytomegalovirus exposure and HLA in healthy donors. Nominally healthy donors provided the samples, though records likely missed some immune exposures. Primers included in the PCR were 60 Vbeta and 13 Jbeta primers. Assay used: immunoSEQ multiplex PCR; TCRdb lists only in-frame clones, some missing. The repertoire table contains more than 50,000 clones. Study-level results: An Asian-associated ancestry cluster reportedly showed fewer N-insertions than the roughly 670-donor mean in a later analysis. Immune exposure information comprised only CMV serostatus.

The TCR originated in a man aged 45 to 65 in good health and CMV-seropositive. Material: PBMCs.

The CDR3 bases are TGTGCCAGCAGCTCACCAGCGGGCGGCTCCTACAATGAGCAGTTCTTC. It specifies CASSSPAGGSYNEQFF. This chain links TRBV7-8 with TRBJ2-1, with D tentatively TRBD2 (6 bases). The CDR3 spans 16 residues. Germline CDR1 SGHVS, CDR2 FQNEAQ. V shed 4 bases and J shed 0 bases, with 13 bases lying between them.